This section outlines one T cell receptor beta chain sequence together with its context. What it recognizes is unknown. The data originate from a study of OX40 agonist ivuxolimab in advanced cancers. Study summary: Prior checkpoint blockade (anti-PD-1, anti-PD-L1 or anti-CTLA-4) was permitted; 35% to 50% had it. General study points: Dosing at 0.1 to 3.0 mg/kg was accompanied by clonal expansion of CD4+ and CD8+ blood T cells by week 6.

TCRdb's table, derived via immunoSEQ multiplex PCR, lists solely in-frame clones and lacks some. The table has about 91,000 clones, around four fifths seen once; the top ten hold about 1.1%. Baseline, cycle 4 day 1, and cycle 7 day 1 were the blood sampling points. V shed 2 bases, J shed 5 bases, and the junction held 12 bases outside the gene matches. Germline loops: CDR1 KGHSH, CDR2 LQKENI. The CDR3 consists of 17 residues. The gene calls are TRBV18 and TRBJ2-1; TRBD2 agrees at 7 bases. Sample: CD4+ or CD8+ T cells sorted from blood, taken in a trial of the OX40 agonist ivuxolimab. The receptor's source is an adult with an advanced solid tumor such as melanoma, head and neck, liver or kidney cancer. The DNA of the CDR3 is TGTGCCAGCTCACCATCGGTCCTACCGGGGGGACACAATGAGCAGTTCTTC. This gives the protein CASSPSVLPGGHNEQFF. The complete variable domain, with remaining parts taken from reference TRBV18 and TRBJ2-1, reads NAGVMQNPRHLVRRRGQEARLRCSPMKGHSHVYWYRQLPEEGLKFMVYLQKENIIDESGMPKERFSAEFPKEGPSILRIQQVVRGDSAAYFCASSPSVLPGGHNEQFFGPGTRLTVL.